These 9 T cell receptor beta chains were sequenced from one sample in a study of human T cells and chemical hapten exposure. Described time point: patch test 1, 2 weeks after DPC sensitization. Treatment meaning: therapeutic diphenylcyclopropenone sensitization with weekly scalp DPC. TCRdb re-called the RACE reads through MiXCR, storing one row per CDR3 protein. This table holds 74,000 or so distinct CDR3 sequences, about a tenth found once. The sample was whole blood, taken in connection with sensitization to the hapten diphenylcyclopropenone (DPC). Source of these receptors: a woman aged 45-60 years with alopecia areata. Some clones in this sample may be carry-over from other donors' samples.

A few counts support this clonotype. The chain carries TRBV15 and TRBJ2-1, with no clear D. CDR1 is LNHNV and CDR2 is YYDKDF in the germline V gene (reference sequence). V lost 4 bases and J 5 bases, leaving 9 bases between the germline ends. The CDR3 loop spans 13 amino acids. CDR3 amino acids: CATSKEPHNEQFF. The CDR3 DNA reads as TGTGCCACCAGCAAAGAGCCTCACAATGAGCAGTTCTTC.

This clonotype was observed a handful of times. The V gene is TRBV14, the J gene TRBJ1-3; maybe TRBD1 (5 bases). Germline CDR1 reads SGHDN; CDR2 reads FVKESK. With 4 bases removed from V and 0 bases from J, the gap between germline ends came to 13 bases. This CDR3 has 16 residues. CDR3 sequence: CASSRGGVNSGNTIYF. For the CDR3, the DNA is TGTGCCAGCAGCCGGGGAGGGGTTAACTCTGGAAACACCATATATTTT.

This clonotype was recorded at least ten times. This sequence joins TRBV11-2 and TRBJ2-1; D unclear. This CDR3 has 11 amino acids. Between the trimmed V and J ends, which lost 0 bases and 7 bases, there was a span of 1 base. Germline V CDR1 and CDR2: SGHAT, FQNNGV. CDR3 DNA: TGTGCCAGCAGCTTAGAGAATGAGCAGTTCTTC. Encoded protein: CASSLENEQFF.

This clonotype was found a few times. V and J are TRBV3-1 and TRBJ2-2, with D unresolved. The length of the CDR3 is 14 residues. Trimming took off 4 bases at V and 5 bases at J, with 11 bases between the two ends. CDR1 is LGHDT and CDR2 is YNNKEL in the germline V gene (reference sequence). CDR3 sequence reads: CASSRGGTTGELFF. The CDR3 coding sequence is TGTGCCAGCAGCCGAGGTGGCACGACCGGGGAGCTGTTTTTT.

This clonotype was seen more than once but under ten times. The chain joins TRBV5-1 to TRBJ2-1; D not certain. Germline lookup yields CDR1 SGHRS and CDR2 YFSETQ. V gave up 6 bases and J gave up 8 bases, with 15 bases separating them. The CDR3 totals 13 residues. The CDR3 here is CASTERLGDEQFF. The DNA for the CDR3 is TGCGCCAGCACGGAAAGGCTGGGCGATGAGCAGTTCTTC.

This rearrangement joins TRBV6-2 or TRBV6-3 to TRBJ2-7; D unresolved. Germline-derived CDR1 and CDR2 are MNHEY and SVGEGT. This CDR3 spans 16 amino acids. Deletions cut 0 bases from V and 2 bases from J, with 14 bases between. CDR3 DNA sequence: TGTGCCAGCAGTTACTCGACGTCAGCCTGGCCCTACGAGCAGTACTTC. Protein sequence: CASSYSTSAWPYEQYF.

CDR3 in DNA: TGTGCCAGCAGCCTAGGGTCTAGATCAGATACGCAGTATTTT. Protein sequence: CASSLGSRSDTQYF. The genes are TRBV7-2 and TRBJ2-3; D is uncertain. Looked up from germline, CDR1 is SGHTA and CDR2 is FQGNSA. Trimming removed 5 bases at V and 4 bases at J, with 13 bases between. There are 14 residues in the CDR3.

This clonotype was observed a handful of times. The chain uses TRBV11-2 and TRBJ2-3; TRBD2 matches 8 bases. The V and J ends lost 5 bases and 0 bases, in that order; junction bases with no gene match: 10. Germline CDR1 SGHAT, CDR2 FQNNGV. The CDR3 is 17 residues long. The chain's CDR3 is CASSRGLAGGSTDTQYF. CDR3 nucleotide sequence: TGTGCCAGCAGCAGAGGACTAGCTGGTGGGAGCACAGATACGCAGTATTTT.

This clonotype was counted at least ten times. V gene TRBV30 combines with J gene TRBJ2-7; the D gene is possibly TRBD1 (5 bases). V gave up 3 bases and J gave up 7 bases, with 13 bases separating them. Per germline, CDR1 GTSNPN and CDR2 SVGIG (reference sequence). CDR3 length equals 12 residues. In nucleotides, the CDR3 is TGTGCCTGGAGCCCTAGGGGTGGAGAGCAGTACTTC. Translation: CAWSPRGGEQYF.